This T cell receptor beta chain is from a study of cytomegalovirus exposure and HLA in healthy donors. The donors comprised healthy bone marrow donors. The CDR3 totals 14 residues. The V segment lost 5 bases and the J segment 0 bases; nucleotides outside the gene matches: 3. Germline loops: CDR1 SGHRS, CDR2 YFSETQ. Researchers ran the PCR with 60 Vbeta and 13 Jbeta primers. Sequencing used immunoSEQ multiplex PCR; TCRdb keeps in-frame clones, though not all of them. Of about 140,000 clones listed, 79% are singletons. Findings and caveats of the study: Presence/absence analyses supposed approximately even sequencing depth among donors. In most subjects, TCR beta sequences reportedly gave accurate predictions of HLA-A and HLA-B alleles.

In the case of this clone: Its antigen is currently unknown.

This receptor was identified in a man in his late teens or twenties in good health and CMV-seronegative. This sequence joins TRBV5-1 and TRBJ2-3; 7 bases fit TRBD2. The sequencing input was PBMCs. The CDR3 DNA reads TGCGCCAGCAGGGGGACTACTAGCACAGATACGCAGTATTTT. Translation: CASRGTTSTDTQYF.